These 31 T cell receptor beta chains originate from one sample sequenced in a study of T cell changes during pregnancy in multiple sclerosis. Only in-frame clones appear in the TCRdb table, and some are missing; sequencing was by immunoSEQ multiplex PCR. This table has 89,000 or so clones, approximately 91% appearing once. The sample here was PBMCs, taken in the first trimester of pregnancy. Every receptor here comes from a female donor in good health, serving as a control in a pregnancy study. Some clones in this sample may be carry-over from other donors' samples.

J is TRBJ2-3 and V is TRBV4-1, with D tentatively TRBD1 (6 bases). V lost 0 bases and J 2 bases, leaving 12 bases between the germline ends. This CDR3 has 16 amino acids. Germline V gene sequence: CDR1 MGHRA, CDR2 YSYEKL. The CDR3 DNA reads as TGCGCCAGCAGCCAAGATCTTGACAGGATCACAGATACGCAGTATTTT. It is translated as CASSQDLDRITDTQYF.

The chain combines TRBV5-1 with TRBJ1-2; 12 nucleotides line up with TRBD1. The V gene's germline CDR1 is SGHRS and CDR2 YFSETQ. The CDR3 is 15 amino acids. The trim removed 4 bases at V and 4 bases at J, leaving 5 bases unmatched. DNA of the CDR3: TGCGCCAGCAGCCCGGGACAGGGGGCCGGCTATGGCTACACCTTC. Translating gives CASSPGQGAGYGYTF.

The chain uses TRBV7-6 and TRBJ2-5; perhaps TRBD1 as D (9 bases). V was pared by 4 bases and J by 2 bases, with 17 bases between. Germline CDR1 SGHVS, CDR2 FNYEAQ. The CDR3 is 16 amino acids. CDR3 in amino acids: CASSSSSGTGQETQYF. In nucleotides, the CDR3 is TGTGCCAGCAGCTCTAGTAGCGGGACAGGGCAAGAGACCCAGTACTTC.

V is TRBV28 and J is TRBJ2-6; TRBD1 aligns across 10 bases. Trimming took 7 bases from V and 2 from J; bases not matched to a gene: 8. Germline lookup yields CDR1 MDHEN and CDR2 SYDVKM. The length of the CDR3 is 17 residues. CDR3 in DNA: TGTGCCAGCACGGGGGGACAGGGGAGGACTGGGGCCAACGTCCTGACTTTC. This encodes CASTGGQGRTGANVLTF.

The chain links TRBV2 to TRBJ1-4, with 7 nucleotides matching TRBD1. The CDR3 is made up of 16 amino acids. With 6 bases clipped from V and 5 bases from J, the junction kept 12 bases outside the gene matches. Germline V gene data show CDR1 as SNHLY and CDR2 as FYNNEI. The CDR3 region is CASRIPIQGRNEKLFF. CDR3 nucleotides: TGTGCCAGCAGGATCCCTATACAGGGGCGAAATGAAAAACTGTTTTTT.

This sequence joins TRBV6-1 and TRBJ1-6, with D perhaps matching TRBD1 (5 bases). The CDR3 contains 15 residues. The germline V gene encodes CDR1 MNHNS and CDR2 SASEGT. V lost 8 bases, J lost 5 bases, and 16 bases lay in between. CDR3 nucleotides: TGTGCCAGCCAACCGGGGGTCGCGGATAATTCACCCCTCCACTTT. Translated, it gives CASQPGVADNSPLHF.

The chain joins TRBV4-1 to TRBJ2-3; 11 bases line up with TRBD1. The germline V gene has CDR1 MGHRA and CDR2 YSYEKL. Trimming at V came to 3 bases and at J to 0 bases, leaving 5 bases not matched to a gene. The CDR3 is 17 residues long. CDR3 DNA sequence: TGCGCCAGCAGCCACACCGGGACAGGGGGTAGCACAGATACGCAGTATTTT. Encoded protein: CASSHTGTGGSTDTQYF.

The V gene is TRBV25-1, the J gene TRBJ1-6; D perhaps matches TRBD1 (6 bases). CDR3 length: 14 amino acids. Germline V lookup: CDR1 MGHDK, CDR2 SYGVNS. Trimming removed 4 bases at V and 11 bases at J, with 15 bases between. DNA of the CDR3: TGTGCCAGCAGTGTATTAGGACAGACGACACCCCTCCACTTT. Translation: CASSVLGQTTPLHF.

The chain recombines TRBV28 with TRBJ1-5, with 8 nucleotides matching TRBD1. The CDR3 loop spans 16 amino acids. Germline V gene sequence: CDR1 MDHEN, CDR2 SYDVKM. V was clipped by 5 bases and J by 4 bases; unmatched bases: 10. In DNA, the CDR3 is TGTGCCAGCAGTAAGGAGAGAGACAGGGGAAATCAGCCCCAGCATTTT. This gives the protein CASSKERDRGNQPQHF.

V and J are TRBV2 and TRBJ2-3; D is perhaps TRBD2 (7 bases). The CDR3 is 14 amino acids. The germline gives CDR1 SNHLY, CDR2 FYNNEI. V lost 4 bases and J lost 2, with 10 bases in between. CDR3 loop: CASSGGGLTDTQYF. CDR3 bases: TGTGCCAGCAGTGGGGGGGGGCTCACAGATACGCAGTATTTT.

This chain connects TRBV9 to TRBJ2-1, with D possibly TRBD1 on 6 matching bases. CDR1 is SGDLS, CDR2 YYNGEE, per germline. V dropped 0 bases and J dropped 1 base, with 8 bases sitting between them. This CDR3 spans 15 amino acids. CDR3 DNA: TGTGCCAGCAGCGTAGGAGGACAGTCCTACAATGAGCAGTTCTTC. Its translation: CASSVGGQSYNEQFF. Full variable domain (remainder filled in from reference TRBV9 and TRBJ2-1): DSGVTQTPKHLITATGQRVTLRCSPRSGDLSVYWYQQSLDQGLQFLIQYYNGEERAKGNILERFSAQQFPDLHSELNLSSLELGDSALYFCASSVGGQSYNEQFFGPGTRLTVL.

The chain combines TRBV4-1 with TRBJ1-4; D is uncertain. The germline CDR1 and CDR2 sequences are MGHRA and YSYEKL. This CDR3 has 15 amino acids. V was shortened by 1 base and J by 2 bases, with 8 bases between the two germline ends. CDR3 amino acids: CASSQGRRTNEKLFF. CDR3 bases: TGCGCCAGCAGCCAAGGGAGACGGACTAATGAAAAACTGTTTTTT.

The rearrangement joins TRBV6-4 to TRBJ2-4; possible D gene TRBD2, 6 bases. Trimming stripped 7 bases from V and 3 bases from J, with 19 bases between. The CDR3 loop spans 16 amino acids. Germline loops: CDR1 MRHNA, CDR2 SNTAGT. CDR3 sequence reads: CASKRTGVGGKNIQYF. Written as DNA, the CDR3 is TGTGCCAGCAAGAGAACGGGGGTCGGAGGCAAAAACATTCAGTACTTC.

This clone occurred once. The chain joins TRBV2 to TRBJ2-2; D gene uncertain. CDR1 and CDR2 (germline): SNHLY, FYNNEI. The V gene lost 9 bases and the J gene lost 6 bases, with 14 bases spanning the gap. The CDR3 consists of 13 residues. The CDR3 DNA reads TGTGCCAGTCGATCCGGGTTTGCCGGGGAGCTGTTTTTT. It translates to CASRSGFAGELFF. The whole variable domain, filled in from reference TRBV2 and TRBJ2-2, reads EPEVTQTPSHQVTQMGQEVILRCVPISNHLYFYWYRQILGQKVEFLVSFYNNEISEKSEIFDDQFSVERPDGSNFTLKIRSTKLEDSAMYFCASRSGFAGELFFGEGSRLTVL.

V and J are TRBV30 and TRBJ2-1; 12 bases fit TRBD1. J lost 6 bases, V lost 2 bases, and 14 bases had no gene match. The CDR3 has 18 residues. Germline CDR1 reads GTSNPN; CDR2 reads SVGIG (reference sequence). The CDR3 region has the DNA TGTGCCTGGAGTTTATATGAGGCTGGGACAGGGGGCTTCAATGAGCAGTTCTTC. Amino acid sequence: CAWSLYEAGTGGFNEQFF.

This chain connects TRBV19 to TRBJ1-4, with unresolved D. Trimming cost V 3 bases and J 1 base, with 3 bases left between them. Germline V gene lookup returns CDR1 LNHDA and CDR2 SQIVND (reference sequence). This CDR3 has 13 residues. CDR3 region: CASSIRTNEKLFF. The CDR3 nucleotides are TGTGCCAGTAGTATTCGAACTAATGAAAAACTGTTTTTT. Filled out from reference TRBV19 and TRBJ1-4, the complete variable domain reads DGGITQSPKYLFRKEGQNVTLSCEQNLNHDAMYWYRQDPGQGLRLIYYSQIVNDFQKGDIAEGYSVSREKKESFPLTVTSAQKNPTAFYLCASSIRTNEKLFFGSGTQLSVL.

The V and J genes are TRBV19 and TRBJ1-6; no firm D call. With 7 bases removed from V and 0 bases from J, the gap between germline ends came to 7 bases. The CDR3 covers 14 residues. Per germline, CDR1 LNHDA and CDR2 SQIVND (reference sequence). The DNA of the CDR3 is TGTGCCAGTAAGGAGAGCTCCTATAATTCACCCCTCCACTTT. Translation gives CASKESSYNSPLHF. The full variable domain, its missing parts supplied by reference TRBV19 and TRBJ1-6, is DGGITQSPKYLFRKEGQNVTLSCEQNLNHDAMYWYRQDPGQGLRLIYYSQIVNDFQKGDIAEGYSVSREKKESFPLTVTSAQKNPTAFYLCASKESSYNSPLHFGNGTRLTVT.

This chain links TRBV7-2 with TRBJ1-6; tentatively, D is TRBD1 (6 bases). Trimming cost V 1 base and J 9 bases, with 10 bases left between them. CDR3 length: 14 amino acids. CDR1 SGHTA and CDR2 FQGNSA come from the germline V gene. The CDR3 reads CASSLVLQGSPLHF. The CDR3 nucleotides read TGTGCCAGCAGCTTAGTGTTACAGGGTTCACCCCTCCACTTT.

In the case of this clone: The germline gene is not matched at one end of the junction; a read error may be the cause. The V gene is TRBV27, the J gene TRBJ2-1, with 9 nucleotides matching TRBD2. Germline V lookup: CDR1 MNHEY, CDR2 SMNVEV (reference sequence). There are 13 residues in the CDR3. This CDR3 reads CASGFSGSYEQFF. In DNA, the CDR3 is TGTGCCAGCGGTTTTAGCGGGAGCTATGAGCAGTTCTTC.

The chain couples TRBV4-2 to TRBJ2-1; tentative D call: TRBD2 (6 bases). Trimming left V 3 bases short and J 10 bases short, with 19 bases between. The germline V gene has CDR1 LGHNA and CDR2 YNFKEQ. The CDR3 contains 15 residues. The CDR3 bases are TGTGCCAGCAGCCAGAACGGGATGGGGCGGGACGAGCAGTTCTTC. This encodes CASSQNGMGRDEQFF.

This chain joins TRBV28 and TRBJ2-5; possibly TRBD2 for D (5 bases). This CDR3 has 16 residues. Germline CDR1 reads MDHEN; CDR2 reads SYDVKM. V was pared by 7 bases and J by 5 bases, with 23 bases between. CDR3 nucleotide sequence: TGTGCCAGCACCAAATGGCGGGCGCGTGGGGTGGAGACCCAGTACTTC. This codes for CASTKWRARGVETQYF.

This clone came up once. The chain joins TRBV5-1 to TRBJ2-2, with a weak D call TRBD2 (5 bases). Per germline, CDR1 SGHRS and CDR2 YFSETQ. The CDR3 runs to 16 residues. V was pared by 4 bases and J by 2 bases, with 15 bases between. The CDR3 is CASSASVTSNTGELFF. The CDR3 bases are TGCGCCAGCAGCGCTTCCGTTACTAGTAACACCGGGGAGCTGTTTTTT.

The chain carries TRBV7-2 and TRBJ2-5, with TRBD2 matching over 10 bases. Germline CDR1 and CDR2: SGHTA and FQGNSA. The length of the CDR3 is 19 residues. V shed 5 bases, J shed 3 bases, and the junction held 18 bases outside the gene matches. The CDR3 coding sequence is TGTGCCAGCAGCCACTTCGGGACTAGCGATGGGGGGAGGGAAGAGACCCAGTACTTC. Residues: CASSHFGTSDGGREETQYF.

J is TRBJ1-2 and V is TRBV5-6; a possible D gene is TRBD1 (6 bases). The ends were cut back, 5 bases at V and 5 bases at J, with 10 bases in the middle. This CDR3 spans 12 amino acids. CDR1 and CDR2 from the germline V gene are SGHDT and YYEEEE. Written as DNA, the CDR3 is TGTGCCAGCAGTAAGGGGGATTATGGCTACACCTTC. Its protein product is CASSKGDYGYTF.

The chain couples TRBV7-2 to TRBJ1-5; D gene unclear. Trimming shortened V by 5 bases and J by 2 bases, and 13 bases separated the two germline ends. This CDR3 has 15 residues. The germline V gene encodes CDR1 SGHTA and CDR2 FQGNSA. CDR3 amino acids: CASSLEPWRNQPQHF. CDR3 DNA sequence: TGTGCCAGCAGCCTCGAACCTTGGCGCAATCAGCCCCAGCATTTT.

In this sample, this clone turned up a few times. The chain employs TRBV5-6 and TRBJ2-7, with 11 nucleotides matching TRBD2. Per the germline V gene, CDR1 is SGHDT and CDR2 is YYEEEE. The length of the CDR3 is 16 residues. V shed 4 bases, J shed 7 bases, and the junction held 13 bases outside the gene matches. In DNA, the CDR3 is TGTGCCAGCAGCCTTCTACTAGCGGGAGTTTGGGGGGAGCAGTACTTC. As protein: CASSLLLAGVWGEQYF. Full variable domain (rest looked up from reference TRBV5-6 and TRBJ2-7): DAGVTQSPTHLIKTRGQQVTLRCSPKSGHDTVSWYQQALGQGPQFIFQYYEEEERQRGNFPDRFSGHQFPNYSSELNVNALLLGDSALYLCASSLLLAGVWGEQYFGPGTRLTVT.

This clone was seen more than once but under ten times. The gene calls are TRBV28 and TRBJ1-1; 9 nucleotides line up with TRBD1. Per the germline V gene, CDR1 is MDHEN and CDR2 is SYDVKM. This CDR3 is built from 15 residues. V shed 4 bases, J shed 8 bases, and the junction held 11 bases outside the gene matches. In nucleotides, the CDR3 is TGTGCCAGCAGTTCACCCGGGACAGGGAGGGGAGAAGCTTTCTTT. Its protein product is CASSSPGTGRGEAFF.

The chain joins TRBV4-3 to TRBJ2-2; 10 bases agree with TRBD1. Germline V gene data show CDR1 as LGHNA and CDR2 as YSLEER. Germline trimming cut 2 bases from V and 6 bases from J; bases unmatched to any gene: 12. This CDR3 spans 18 amino acids. For the CDR3, the DNA is TGCGCCAGCAGCCAACACCTCGGCCGGGACAGGGGTGCCGGGGAGCTGTTTTTT. Its protein product is CASSQHLGRDRGAGELFF.

CDR3 residues: CASSSPGSSYNEQFF. In DNA form, the CDR3 reads TGTGCCAGCAGTAGCCCCGGGAGCTCCTACAATGAGCAGTTCTTC. The chain uses TRBV28 and TRBJ2-1, with a tentative D call TRBD2 (6 bases). The germline CDR1 and CDR2 sequences are MDHEN and SYDVKM. The CDR3 is 15 amino acids. V was clipped by 5 bases and J by 0 bases, with 11 bases between them.

J is TRBJ2-7 and V is TRBV29-1; 7 bases agree with TRBD1. The CDR3 length is 13 residues. V lost 4 bases, J lost 5 bases, and 8 bases stayed unmatched. Looked up from germline, CDR1 is SQVTM and CDR2 is ANQGSEA. CDR3 sequence (DNA): TGCAGCGTTGGGGCAGGGGGTCGGGACGAGCAGTACTTC. It yields the protein CSVGAGGRDEQYF.

The chain joins TRBV30 to TRBJ1-6; 10 bases align to TRBD1. After removal of 2 bases from V and 9 bases from J, the junction contained 1 base not matched to a gene. The CDR3 loop spans 13 amino acids. The germline V gene encodes CDR1 GTSNPN and CDR2 SVGIG (reference sequence). The CDR3 coding sequence is TGTGCCTGGAGTAGGACAGGGGGTTCACCCCTCCACTTT. Its translation is CAWSRTGGSPLHF.